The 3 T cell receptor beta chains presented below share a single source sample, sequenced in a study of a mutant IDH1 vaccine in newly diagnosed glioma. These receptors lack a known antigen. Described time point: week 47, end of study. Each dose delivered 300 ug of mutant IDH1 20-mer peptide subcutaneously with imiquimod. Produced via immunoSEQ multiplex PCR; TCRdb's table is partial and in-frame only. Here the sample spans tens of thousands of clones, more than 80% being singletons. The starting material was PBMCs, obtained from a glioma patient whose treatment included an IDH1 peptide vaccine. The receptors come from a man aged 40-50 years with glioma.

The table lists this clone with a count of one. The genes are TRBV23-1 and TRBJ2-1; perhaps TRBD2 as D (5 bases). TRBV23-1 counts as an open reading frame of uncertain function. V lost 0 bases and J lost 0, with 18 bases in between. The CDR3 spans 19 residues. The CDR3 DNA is TGCGCCAGCAGTCAATCGAGGGCCGGACCAGGCGGCTCCTACAATGAGCAGTTCTTC. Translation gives CASSQSRAGPGGSYNEQFF.

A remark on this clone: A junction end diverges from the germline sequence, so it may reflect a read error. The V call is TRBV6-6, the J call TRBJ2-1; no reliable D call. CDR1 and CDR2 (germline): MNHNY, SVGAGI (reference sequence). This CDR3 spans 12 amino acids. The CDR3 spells CASSTSDNEQFF. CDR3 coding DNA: TGTGCCAGCAGTACCTCCGACAATGAGCAGTTCTTC.

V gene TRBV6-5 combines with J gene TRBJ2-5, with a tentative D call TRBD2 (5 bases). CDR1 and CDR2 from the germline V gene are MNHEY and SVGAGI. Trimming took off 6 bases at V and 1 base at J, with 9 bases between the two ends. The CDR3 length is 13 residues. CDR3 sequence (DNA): TGTGCCAGCAGGCGACTAAGCCAAGAGACCCAGTACTTC. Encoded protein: CASRRLSQETQYF.